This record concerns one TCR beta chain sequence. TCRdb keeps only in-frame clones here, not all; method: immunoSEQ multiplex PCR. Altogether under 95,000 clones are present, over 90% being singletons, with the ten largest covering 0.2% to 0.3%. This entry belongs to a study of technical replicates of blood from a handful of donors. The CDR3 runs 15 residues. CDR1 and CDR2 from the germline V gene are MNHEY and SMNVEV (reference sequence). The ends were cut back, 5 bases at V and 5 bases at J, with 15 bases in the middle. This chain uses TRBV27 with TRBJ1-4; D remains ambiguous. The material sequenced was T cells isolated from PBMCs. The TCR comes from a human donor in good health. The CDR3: CASSPWSEANEKLFF. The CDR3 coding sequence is TGTGCCAGCAGTCCCTGGAGTGAGGCGAATGAAAAACTGTTTTTT. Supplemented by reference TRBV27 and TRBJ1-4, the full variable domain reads EAQVTQNPRYLITVTGKKLTVTCSQNMNHEYMSWYRQDPGLGLRQIYYSMNVEVTDKGDVPEGYKVSRKEKRNFPLILESPSPNQTSLYFCASSPWSEANEKLFFGSGTQLSVL.